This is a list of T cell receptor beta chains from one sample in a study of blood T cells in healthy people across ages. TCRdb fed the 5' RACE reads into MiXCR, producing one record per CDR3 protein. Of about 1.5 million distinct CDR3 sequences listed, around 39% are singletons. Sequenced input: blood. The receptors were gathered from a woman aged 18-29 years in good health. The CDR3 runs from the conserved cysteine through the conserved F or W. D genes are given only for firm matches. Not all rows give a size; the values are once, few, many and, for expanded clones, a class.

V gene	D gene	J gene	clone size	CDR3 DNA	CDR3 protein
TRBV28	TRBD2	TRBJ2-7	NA	TGTGCCAGCAGTTTAACCCCTTGGACTAGCGGGGGGGCCTACGAGCAGTACTTC	CASSLTPWTSGGAYEQYF
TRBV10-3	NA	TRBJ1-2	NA	TGTGCCATCAGTGAGGGGTCGGACTATGGCTACACCTTC	CAISEGSDYGYTF
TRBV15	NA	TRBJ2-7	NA	TGTGCCACCAGCAGCCCCCCTATTACAGTCAACTACGAGCAGTACTTC	CATSSPPITVNYEQYF
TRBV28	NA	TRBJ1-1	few	TGTGCCAGCAGACCCGGGACGGCGAACACTGAAGCTTTCTTT	CASRPGTANTEAFF
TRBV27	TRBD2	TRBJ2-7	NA	TGTGCCAGCAGTTTTTCCCGGACTAGCGGGAGGGGAGAGCAGTACTTC	CASSFSRTSGRGEQYF
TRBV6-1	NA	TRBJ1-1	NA	TGTGCCAGCAGCGTCGGGACAAAAAACACTGAAGCTTTCTTT	CASSVGTKNTEAFF
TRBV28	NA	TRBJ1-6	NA	TGTGCCGGCAGTCCCCGGGGATCACCCCTCCACTTT	CAGSPRGSPLHF
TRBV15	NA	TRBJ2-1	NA	TGTGCCACCAGCAGAGATGAAAGCGGGTCGCCCTACAATGAGCAGTTCTTC	CATSRDESGSPYNEQFF
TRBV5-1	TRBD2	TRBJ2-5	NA	TGCGCCAACCCGATTACAGGACTAGCGGCCTGCCAAGAGACCCAGTACTTC	CANPITGLAACQETQYF
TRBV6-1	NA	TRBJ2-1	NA	TGTGCCAGCATCAGACGGGATTCCTACAATGAGCAGTTCTTC	CASIRRDSYNEQFF
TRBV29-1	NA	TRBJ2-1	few	TGCAGCGTATCCGGGTTCAATGAGCAGTTCTTC	CSVSGFNEQFF
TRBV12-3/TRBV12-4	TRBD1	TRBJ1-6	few	TGTGCCAGCAGTTTGGGGACAGGGGCTTCACCCCTCCACTTT	CASSLGTGASPLHF
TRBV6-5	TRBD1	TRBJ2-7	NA	TGTGCCAGCAGTGGGGACAGGGAGCTCTACGAGCAGTACTTC	CASSGDRELYEQYF
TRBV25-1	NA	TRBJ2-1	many	TGTGCCAGCAGTGCCCTCTCGAATGAGCAGTTCTTC	CASSALSNEQFF
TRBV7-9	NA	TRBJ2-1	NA	TGTGCCAGCAGCCCCGTTGTGTTGGGCAATGAGCAGTTCTTC	CASSPVVLGNEQFF
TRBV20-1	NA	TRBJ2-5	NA	TGCAGTGCTAGAGATCCTGGTAAAGGATCTCAAGAGACCCAGTACTTC	CSARDPGKGSQETQYF
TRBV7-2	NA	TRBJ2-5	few	TGTGCCAGCAGCGACGACCCAGGCCAGACCCAGTACTTC	CASSDDPGQTQYF
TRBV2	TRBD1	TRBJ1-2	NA	TGTGCCGGCATAGAACCGGGACAGGGGGCCTCCAACTATGGCTACACCTTC	CAGIEPGQGASNYGYTF
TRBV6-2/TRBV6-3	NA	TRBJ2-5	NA	TGTGCCAGCAGTTATCGGGTTACTAGCAGAGAGACCCAGTACTTC	CASSYRVTSRETQYF
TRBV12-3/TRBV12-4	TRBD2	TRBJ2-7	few	TGTGCCAGCAGGAGACCTAGCGGCTCCTACGAGCAGTACTTC	CASRRPSGSYEQYF
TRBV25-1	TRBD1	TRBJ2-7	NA	TGTGCCAGCATGGGACAGGGGGCTCGCGAGCAGTACTTC	CASMGQGAREQYF
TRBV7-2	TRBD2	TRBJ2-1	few	TGTGCCAGCAGCTTAGTTGCGACTAGCGGGAGTTATTGGATTGAGCAGTTCTTC	CASSLVATSGSYWIEQFF
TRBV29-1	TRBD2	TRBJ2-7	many	TGCAGCGTTGTTGAGCTAGCGGGAGGCCAAGAGCAGTACTTC	CSVVELAGGQEQYF
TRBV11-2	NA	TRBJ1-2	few	TGTGCCAGCAGCTTCGACCGCGGGGGTTTGGGCTACACCTTC	CASSFDRGGLGYTF